This T cell receptor beta chain comes out of a study of beta chain features in type 1 diabetes. Study observations and caveats: All four CD4+ subsets from Type 1 diabetes patients carried moderately but significantly shorter TCRB CDR3s.

This clone was seen only a few times. Its cognate antigen is unknown. The authors took one heparinised blood draw, averaging approximately 120 mL, from each donor. The authors sorted CD4+ naive, central memory, regulatory and stem cell-like memory cells via CD45RO/CCR7/CD25/CD127/CD95/CD27. What was sequenced were expressed TCRB transcripts, since all of the isolated RNA had been reverse transcribed. The assay was immunoSEQ multiplex PCR, and TCRdb's table has in-frame clones only and misses some. The sample lists around 140,000 clones; around 8.8% were seen once. The CDR3 totals 16 residues. Trimming took 5 bases from V and 4 from J, leaving 17 bases between them. Germline CDR1 reads SEHNR; CDR2 reads FQNEAQ (reference sequence).

This sequence originates from a young man with type 1 diabetes. This rearrangement joins TRBV7-9 to TRBJ2-2; D perhaps matches TRBD1 (9 bases). The sample was central memory CD4+ T cells from blood. The CDR3 protein is CASSRAGDRVTGELFF. The CDR3 DNA is TGTGCCAGCAGCCGAGCGGGGGACAGGGTCACCGGGGAGCTGTTTTTT.